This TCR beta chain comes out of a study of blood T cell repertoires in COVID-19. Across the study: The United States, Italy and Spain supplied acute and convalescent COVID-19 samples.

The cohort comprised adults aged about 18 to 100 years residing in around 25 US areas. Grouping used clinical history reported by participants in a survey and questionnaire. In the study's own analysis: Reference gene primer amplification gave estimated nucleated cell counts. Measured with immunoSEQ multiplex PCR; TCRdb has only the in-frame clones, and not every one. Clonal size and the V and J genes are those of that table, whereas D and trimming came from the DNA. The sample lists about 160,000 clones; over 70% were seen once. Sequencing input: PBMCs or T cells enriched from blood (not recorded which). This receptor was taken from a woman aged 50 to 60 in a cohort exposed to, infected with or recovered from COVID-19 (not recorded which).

CDR3 coding DNA: TGTGCCAGTATGAAGCGGAACAGGGGCGTGTGGAATGAAAAACTGTTTTTT. Translating gives CASMKRNRGVWNEKLFF. The chain has TRBV19 and TRBJ1-4, with TRBD1 identical over 7 bases. The V segment lost 7 bases and the J segment 5 bases; nucleotides outside the gene matches: 16. CDR1 is LNHDA, CDR2 SQIVND, per germline (reference sequence). The CDR3 totals 17 residues.